One and the same sample provided the 23 T cell receptor beta chains below, sequenced in a study of T cell responses to AZD1222 COVID-19 vaccine. This table comes from immunoSEQ multiplex PCR, and its TCRdb copy is limited to in-frame clones, with some not included. The table records approximately 80,000 clones, around 90% of them present only once. Here the sequenced sample was peripheral blood, taken on day 0 of MenACWY control vaccination. All receptors come from an adult in good health.

In its sample, this clone was seen once. The chain is built from TRBV6-1 and TRBJ1-1; 12 positions agree with TRBD1. The length of the CDR3 is 17 residues. CDR1 is MNHNS and CDR2 is SASEGT in the germline V gene. The V and J ends lost 3 bases and 3 bases, in that order; junction bases with no gene match: 8. The CDR3 bases are TGTGCCAGCAGTGATGCCGGGACAGGGGGCATGTACACTGAAGCTTTCTTT. Translated: CASSDAGTGGMYTEAFF.

The chain uses TRBV15 and TRBJ1-5; 8 bases fit TRBD1. CDR1 LNHNV and CDR2 YYDKDF come from the germline V gene (reference sequence). The CDR3 is made up of 15 amino acids. The V segment lost 5 bases and the J segment 6 bases; nucleotides outside the gene matches: 9. The CDR3 DNA follows: TGTGCCACCAGCGGGGAGGACAGGGCGAGTCAGCCCCAGCATTTT. It specifies CATSGEDRASQPQHF.

The chain carries TRBV6-1 and TRBJ2-3, with 7 bases matching TRBD1. The CDR3 loop spans 17 amino acids. From germline, CDR1 is MNHNS and CDR2 SASEGT. J lost 2 bases, V lost 1 base, and 9 bases had no gene match. The CDR3 region has the DNA TGTGCCAGCAGTGAAGGTGTAAGGGGGCTATACACAGATACGCAGTATTTT. It codes for CASSEGVRGLYTDTQYF.

The rearrangement uses TRBV19 and TRBJ1-5; D unresolved. Germline CDR1 reads LNHDA; CDR2 reads SQIVND (reference sequence). The germline V and J ends were trimmed by 6 bases and 6 bases, with 18 bases remaining between them. The CDR3 totals 15 residues. Written as DNA, the CDR3 is TGTGCCAGTAGAGCCGGGTCCCGGTACGTTCAGCCCCAGCATTTT. Residues: CASRAGSRYVQPQHF.

This chain's CDR3 is CAWIPLNGAGGGYTF. CDR3 DNA sequence: TGTGCCTGGATCCCCCTGAACGGCGCCGGGGGGGGCTACACCTTC. This sequence joins TRBV30 and TRBJ1-2, with TRBD1 as a possible D gene (5 bases). This CDR3 has 15 amino acids. V lost 4 bases, J lost 8 bases, and 23 bases lay in between. Germline lookup yields CDR1 GTSNPN and CDR2 SVGIG (reference sequence).

V gene TRBV5-1 combines with J gene TRBJ1-4; the D gene is possibly TRBD1 (5 bases). Germline V gives CDR1 SGHRS, CDR2 YFSETQ. V was pared by 5 bases and J by 8 bases, with 16 bases between. CDR3 length: 14 amino acids. CDR3 protein: CASSYRTSEEKLFF. The CDR3 nucleotides read TGCGCCAGCAGTTATAGGACATCTGAGGAAAAACTGTTTTTT.

The V call is TRBV5-4, the J call TRBJ1-1; D is ambiguous. This CDR3 spans 12 amino acids. Per germline, CDR1 SGHNT and CDR2 YYREEE (reference sequence). The V end was cut by 1 base, the J end by 5 bases, with 6 bases between. CDR3 sequence reads: CASSLSGTEAFF. The CDR3 nucleotides are TGTGCCAGCAGCTTGAGTGGGACTGAAGCTTTCTTT.

This clone is a singleton in its sample. The rearrangement joins TRBV7-2 to TRBJ1-1; D unresolved. Germline V lookup: CDR1 SGHTA, CDR2 FQGNSA. Trimming shortened V by 0 bases and J by 7 bases, and 9 bases separated the two germline ends. The CDR3 runs to 13 residues. The CDR3 nucleotides are TGTGCCAGCAGCTTAGCGCTAAAGGGTGAAGCTTTCTTT. Its protein product is CASSLALKGEAFF.

The CDR3, as DNA: TGTGCCAGCTCACCGGTGTTCGGACAGAACACTGAAGCTTTCTTT. Its translation is CASSPVFGQNTEAFF. V is TRBV18 and J is TRBJ1-1, with a possible D match to TRBD1 (5 bases). Germline CDR1 and CDR2: KGHSH and LQKENI. The V end lost 3 bases, the J end lost 1 base, and 12 bases lay between the germline ends. The CDR3 consists of 15 residues.

This chain connects TRBV5-4 to TRBJ1-6; TRBD1 matches at 8 bases. The CDR3 runs 16 residues. CDR1 is SGHNT, CDR2 YYREEE, per germline (reference sequence). Trimming at V came to 0 bases and at J to 7 bases, leaving 6 bases not matched to a gene. The CDR3 DNA reads TGTGCCAGCAGCTTGGGTCCAGACAGGGGCAATTCACCCCTCCACTTT. It is translated as CASSLGPDRGNSPLHF.

This clone was counted once. V usage is TRBV6-5 and J usage is TRBJ2-3; unclear D gene. CDR3 length: 12 residues. Trimming removed 8 bases at V and 10 bases at J, with 16 bases between. Germline assignment: CDR1 MNHEY and CDR2 SVGAGI. The CDR3 DNA follows: TGTGCCAGCGATGTAATCGCGAAGGCGCAGTATTTT. This translates into CASDVIAKAQYF.

The chain couples TRBV2 to TRBJ1-5; maybe TRBD1 (6 bases). Germline V gives CDR1 SNHLY, CDR2 FYNNEI. This CDR3 comprises 14 residues. Trimming removed 6 bases at V and 0 bases at J, with 9 bases between. CDR3 loop: CASRGQYSNQPQHF. The CDR3 nucleotides read TGTGCCAGCAGAGGACAGTATAGCAATCAGCCCCAGCATTTT.

This sequence joins TRBV28 and TRBJ1-5, with D uncertain. The V gene lost 2 bases and the J gene lost 9 bases, with 11 bases spanning the gap. This CDR3 spans 13 amino acids. Germline CDR1 MDHEN, CDR2 SYDVKM. The CDR3 sequence is CASSLVLYRPQHF. In DNA form, the CDR3 reads TGTGCCAGCAGTTTAGTTTTGTATCGGCCCCAGCATTTT.

The rearrangement uses TRBV30 and TRBJ1-2; TRBD1 matches 8 bases. The germline V gene has CDR1 GTSNPN and CDR2 SVGIG (reference sequence). Losses at the gene ends were 4 bases for V and 8 bases for J; bases not matched to a gene: 3. The CDR3 is 11 residues long. In DNA form, the CDR3 reads TGTGCCTGGAATGACAGGGGAGGCTACACCTTC. Residues: CAWNDRGGYTF.

The chain carries TRBV7-2 and TRBJ1-2; no clear D. Germline V gene sequence: CDR1 SGHTA, CDR2 FQGNSA. V was clipped by 6 bases and J by 6 bases, with 14 bases between them. The CDR3 is made up of 13 amino acids. CDR3 DNA sequence: TGTGCCAGCAGACCCGCCGGGAGTAATGGCTACACCTTC. This translates into CASRPAGSNGYTF.

The V gene is TRBV4-3, the J gene TRBJ2-4, with 9 bases matching TRBD2. J lost 6 bases, V lost 1 base, and 10 bases had no gene match. The CDR3 spans 17 residues. The germline CDR1 and CDR2 sequences are LGHNA and YSLEER. Here the CDR3 reads CASSQVWVSAGGNIQYF. The CDR3 DNA sequence: TGCGCCAGCAGCCAAGTGTGGGTCTCAGCGGGGGGAAACATTCAGTACTTC.

The V gene is TRBV11-3, the J gene TRBJ1-6; D uncertain. In germline, CDR1 is SGHNT, CDR2 YENEEA. The CDR3 length is 14 residues. Trimming cost V 2 bases and J 2 bases, with 4 bases left between them. CDR3 protein: CASSLMTYNSPLHF. The CDR3 nucleotides read TGTGCCAGCAGCTTAATGACCTATAATTCACCCCTCCACTTT.

This chain connects TRBV11-2 to TRBJ1-2; D gene ambiguous. The CDR3 consists of 13 residues. Germline values: CDR1 SGHAT, CDR2 FQNNGV. V was clipped by 5 bases and J by 0 bases, with 7 bases between them. The CDR3 region is CASSPQSNYGYTF. In DNA, the CDR3 is TGTGCCAGCAGCCCCCAGTCTAACTATGGCTACACCTTC.

The V and J genes are TRBV15 and TRBJ2-5; D gene unclear. V was shortened by 0 bases and J by 7 bases, with 6 bases between the two germline ends. Germline CDR1 is LNHNV and CDR2 is YYDKDF (reference sequence). This CDR3 has 12 amino acids. The CDR3 loop reads CATSREVGTQYF. CDR3 nucleotide sequence: TGTGCCACCAGCAGAGAGGTGGGGACCCAGTACTTC.

This chain joins TRBV7-3 and TRBJ2-7; TRBD1 aligns across 8 bases. Germline loops: CDR1 SGHTA, CDR2 FQGTGA. This CDR3 is 14 amino acids long. Unmatched junction bases numbered 7, after V lost 5 bases and J lost 4 bases. The CDR3 DNA sequence: TGTGCCAGCAGCCCAGGACAGGGCCCATACGAGCAGTACTTC. Amino acids: CASSPGQGPYEQYF.

This chain links TRBV19 with TRBJ2-4; no clear D. V dropped 3 bases and J dropped 2 bases, with 20 bases sitting between them. Germline CDR1 and CDR2: LNHDA and SQIVND (reference sequence). The CDR3 spans 18 residues. DNA for the CDR3: TGTGCCAGTAGTATCAGGCCACAGCCACGAATTACCAAAAACATTCAGTACTTC. Encoded protein: CASSIRPQPRITKNIQYF.

The chain uses TRBV7-2 and TRBJ1-3; D gene unclear. Germline assignment: CDR1 SGHTA and CDR2 FQGNSA. V was cut by 2 bases and J by 0 bases, with 5 bases left in between. This CDR3 spans 14 amino acids. The CDR3 DNA sequence: TGTGCCAGCAGCTTAATGTTCTCTGGAAACACCATATATTTT. Protein sequence: CASSLMFSGNTIYF.

The chain recombines TRBV28 with TRBJ1-5; 7 positions agree with TRBD1. The length of the CDR3 is 14 residues. The V gene's germline CDR1 is MDHEN and CDR2 SYDVKM. The trim removed 6 bases at V and 3 bases at J, leaving 5 bases unmatched. CDR3: CASSQGGTNQPQHF. The DNA of the CDR3 is TGTGCCAGCAGCCAGGGGGGTACCAATCAGCCCCAGCATTTT. Supplemented by reference TRBV28 and TRBJ1-5, the full variable domain reads DVKVTQSSRYLVKRTGEKVFLECVQDMDHENMFWYRQDPGLGLRLIYFSYDVKMKEKGDIPEGYSVSREKKERFSLILESASTNQTSMYLCASSQGGTNQPQHFGDGTRLSIL.